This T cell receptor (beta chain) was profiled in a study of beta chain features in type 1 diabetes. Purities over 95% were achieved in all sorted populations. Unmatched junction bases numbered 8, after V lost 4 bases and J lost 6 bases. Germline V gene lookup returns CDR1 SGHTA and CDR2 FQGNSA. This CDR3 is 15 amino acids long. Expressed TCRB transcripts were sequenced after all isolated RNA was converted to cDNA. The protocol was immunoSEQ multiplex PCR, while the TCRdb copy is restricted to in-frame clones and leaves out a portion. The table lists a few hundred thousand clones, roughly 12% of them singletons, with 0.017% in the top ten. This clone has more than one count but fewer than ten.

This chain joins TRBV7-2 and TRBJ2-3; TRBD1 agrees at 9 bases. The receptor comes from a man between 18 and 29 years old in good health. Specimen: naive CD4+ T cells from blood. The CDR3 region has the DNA TGTGCCAGCAGCTCTTCGGGACAGGGAGTGGATACGCAGTATTTT. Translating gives CASSSSGQGVDTQYF.